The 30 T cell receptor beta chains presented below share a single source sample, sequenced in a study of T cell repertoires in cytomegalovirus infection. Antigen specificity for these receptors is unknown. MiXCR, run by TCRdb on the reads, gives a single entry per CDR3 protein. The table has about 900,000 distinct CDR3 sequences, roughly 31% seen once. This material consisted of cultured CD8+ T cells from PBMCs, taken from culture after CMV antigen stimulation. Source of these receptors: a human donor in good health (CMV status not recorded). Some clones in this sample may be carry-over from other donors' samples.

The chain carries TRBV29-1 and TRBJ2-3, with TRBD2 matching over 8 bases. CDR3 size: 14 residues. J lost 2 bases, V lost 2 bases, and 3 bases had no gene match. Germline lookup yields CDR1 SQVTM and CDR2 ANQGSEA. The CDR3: CSVELAGNTDTQYF. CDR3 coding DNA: TGCAGCGTTGAACTAGCGGGTAACACAGATACGCAGTATTTT.

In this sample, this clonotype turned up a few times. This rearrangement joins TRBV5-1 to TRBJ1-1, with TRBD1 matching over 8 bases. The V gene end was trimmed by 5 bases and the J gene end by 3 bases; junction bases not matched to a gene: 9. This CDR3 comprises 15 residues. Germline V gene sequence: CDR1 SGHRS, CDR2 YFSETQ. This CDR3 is CASRSRDRLDTEAFF. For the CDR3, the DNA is TGCGCCAGCAGATCCCGGGACAGGCTAGACACTGAAGCTTTCTTT.

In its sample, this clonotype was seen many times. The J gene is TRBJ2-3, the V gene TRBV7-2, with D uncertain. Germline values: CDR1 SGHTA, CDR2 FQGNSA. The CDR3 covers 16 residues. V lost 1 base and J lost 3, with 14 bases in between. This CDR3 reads CASSLEGPYGTDTQYF. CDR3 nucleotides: TGTGCCAGCAGCTTAGAAGGTCCTTATGGAACAGATACGCAGTATTTT.

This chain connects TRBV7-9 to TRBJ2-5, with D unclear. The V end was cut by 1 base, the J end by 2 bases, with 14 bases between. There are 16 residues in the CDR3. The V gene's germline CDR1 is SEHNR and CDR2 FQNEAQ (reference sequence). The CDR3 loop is CASSLGVEILQETQYF. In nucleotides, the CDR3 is TGTGCCAGCAGCTTAGGGGTGGAAATACTACAAGAGACCCAGTACTTC.

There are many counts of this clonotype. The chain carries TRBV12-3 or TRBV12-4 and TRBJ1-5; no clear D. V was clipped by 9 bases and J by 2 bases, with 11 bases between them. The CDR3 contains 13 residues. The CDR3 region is CASCPGGNQPQHF. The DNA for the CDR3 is TGTGCCAGTTGTCCCGGGGGCAATCAGCCCCAGCATTTT.

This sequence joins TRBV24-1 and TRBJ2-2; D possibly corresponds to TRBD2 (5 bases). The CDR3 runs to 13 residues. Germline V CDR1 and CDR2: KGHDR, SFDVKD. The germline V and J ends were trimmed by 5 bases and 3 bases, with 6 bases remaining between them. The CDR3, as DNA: TGTGCCACCAGTGGAGGGTACACCGGGGAGCTGTTTTTT. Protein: CATSGGYTGELFF.

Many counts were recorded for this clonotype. CDR3 sequence (DNA): TGTGCCAGCAGCTTTCCGCTGGGACAGGGGGCGCGGACTGAAGCTTTCTTT. Residues: CASSFPLGQGARTEAFF. J is TRBJ1-1 and V is TRBV7-9, with 12 bases lining up with TRBD1. The V and J ends lost 3 bases and 5 bases, in that order; junction bases with no gene match: 10. The germline gives CDR1 SEHNR, CDR2 FQNEAQ (reference sequence). The CDR3 extends over 17 amino acids. Complete variable domain (other parts from reference TRBV7-9 and TRBJ1-1): DTGVSQNPRHKITKRGQNVTFRCDPISEHNRLYWYRQTLGQGPEFLTYFQNEAQLEKSRLLSDRFSAERPKGSFSTLEIQRTEQGDSAMYLCASSFPLGQGARTEAFFGQGTRLTVV.

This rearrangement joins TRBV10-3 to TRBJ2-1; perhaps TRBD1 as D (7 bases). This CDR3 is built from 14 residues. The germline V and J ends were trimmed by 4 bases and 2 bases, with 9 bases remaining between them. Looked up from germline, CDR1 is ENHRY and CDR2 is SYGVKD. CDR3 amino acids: CAISGRGPYNEQFF. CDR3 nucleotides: TGTGCCATCAGTGGGAGGGGGCCCTACAATGAGCAGTTCTTC.

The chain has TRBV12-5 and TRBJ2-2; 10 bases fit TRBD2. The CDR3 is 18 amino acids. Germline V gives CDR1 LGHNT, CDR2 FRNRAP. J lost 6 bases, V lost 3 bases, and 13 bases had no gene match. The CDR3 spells CASGFLAGDAESAGELFF. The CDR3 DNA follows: TGTGCTAGTGGTTTTCTAGCGGGGGACGCCGAAAGCGCCGGGGAGCTGTTTTTT.

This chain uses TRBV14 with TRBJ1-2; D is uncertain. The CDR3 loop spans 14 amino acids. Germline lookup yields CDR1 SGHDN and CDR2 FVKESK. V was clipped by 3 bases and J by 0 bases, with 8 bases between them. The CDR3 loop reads CASSQTATNYGYTF. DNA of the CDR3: TGTGCCAGCAGCCAGACCGCTACTAACTATGGCTACACCTTC.

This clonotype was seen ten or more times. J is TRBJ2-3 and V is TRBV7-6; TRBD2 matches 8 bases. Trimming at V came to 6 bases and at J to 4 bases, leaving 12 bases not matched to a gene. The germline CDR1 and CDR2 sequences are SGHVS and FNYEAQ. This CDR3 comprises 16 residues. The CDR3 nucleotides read TGTGCCAGCAGACTCCCCGGGACTAGGCAGGCAGATACGCAGTATTTT. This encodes CASRLPGTRQADTQYF.

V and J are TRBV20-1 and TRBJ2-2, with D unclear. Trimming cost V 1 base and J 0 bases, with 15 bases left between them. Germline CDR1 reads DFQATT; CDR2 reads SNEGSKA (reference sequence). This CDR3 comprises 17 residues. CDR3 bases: TGCAGTGCTAGAGTGGGGATCCGAACCGCGAACACCGGGGAGCTGTTTTTT. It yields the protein CSARVGIRTANTGELFF.

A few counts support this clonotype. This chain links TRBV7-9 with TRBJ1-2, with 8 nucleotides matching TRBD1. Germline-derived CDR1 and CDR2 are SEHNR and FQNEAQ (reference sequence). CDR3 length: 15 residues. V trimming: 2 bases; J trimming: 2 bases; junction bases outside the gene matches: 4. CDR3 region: CASSLSHRGNYGYTF. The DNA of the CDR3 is TGTGCCAGCAGCTTAAGTCACAGGGGGAACTATGGCTACACCTTC.

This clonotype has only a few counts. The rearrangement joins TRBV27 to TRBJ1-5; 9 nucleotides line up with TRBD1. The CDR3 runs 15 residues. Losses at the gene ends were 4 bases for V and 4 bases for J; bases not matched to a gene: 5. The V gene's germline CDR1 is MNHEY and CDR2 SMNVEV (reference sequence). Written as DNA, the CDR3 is TGTGCCAGCAGTTGGACAGGGGTTGGTAATCAGCCCCAGCATTTT. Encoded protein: CASSWTGVGNQPQHF.

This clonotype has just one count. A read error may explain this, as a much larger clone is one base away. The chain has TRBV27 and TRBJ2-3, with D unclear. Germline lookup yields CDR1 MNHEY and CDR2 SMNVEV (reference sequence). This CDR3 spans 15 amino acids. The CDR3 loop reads CANSFRPHFTDTQYF. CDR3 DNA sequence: TGTGCCAACAGTTTCCGGCCCCACTTCACAGATACGCAGTATTTT.

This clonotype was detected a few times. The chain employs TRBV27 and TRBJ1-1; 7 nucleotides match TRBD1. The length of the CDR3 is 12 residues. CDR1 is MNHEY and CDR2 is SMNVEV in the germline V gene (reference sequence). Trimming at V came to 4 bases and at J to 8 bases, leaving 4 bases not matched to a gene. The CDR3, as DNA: TGTGCCAGCAGTTACATGGGACAGGAAGCTTTCTTT. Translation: CASSYMGQEAFF.

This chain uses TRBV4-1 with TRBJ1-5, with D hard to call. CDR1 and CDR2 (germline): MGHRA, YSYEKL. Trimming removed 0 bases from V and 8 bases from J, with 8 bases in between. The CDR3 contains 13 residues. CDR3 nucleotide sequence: TGCGCCAGCAGCCAAGATCATGTGGAGCCCCAGCATTTT. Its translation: CASSQDHVEPQHF.

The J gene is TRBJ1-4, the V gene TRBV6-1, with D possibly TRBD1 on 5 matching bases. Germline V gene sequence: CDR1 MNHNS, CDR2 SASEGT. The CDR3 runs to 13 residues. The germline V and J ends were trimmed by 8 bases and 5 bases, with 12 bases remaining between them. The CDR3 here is CASLTVGNEKLFF. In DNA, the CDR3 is TGTGCCAGCTTGACAGTCGGGAATGAAAAACTGTTTTTT.

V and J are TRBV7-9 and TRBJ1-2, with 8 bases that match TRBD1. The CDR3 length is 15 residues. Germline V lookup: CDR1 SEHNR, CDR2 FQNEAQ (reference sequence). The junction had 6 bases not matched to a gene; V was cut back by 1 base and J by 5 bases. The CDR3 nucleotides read TGTGCCAGCAGCTTAGTCCAGGGGGCGCGATATGGCTACACCTTC. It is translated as CASSLVQGARYGYTF.

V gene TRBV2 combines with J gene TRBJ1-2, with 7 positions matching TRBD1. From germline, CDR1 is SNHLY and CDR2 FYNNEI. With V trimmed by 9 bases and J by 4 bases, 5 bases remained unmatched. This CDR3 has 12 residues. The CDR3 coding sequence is TGTGCCAGTCCTGGACAGGCCTATGGCTACACCTTC. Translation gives CASPGQAYGYTF.

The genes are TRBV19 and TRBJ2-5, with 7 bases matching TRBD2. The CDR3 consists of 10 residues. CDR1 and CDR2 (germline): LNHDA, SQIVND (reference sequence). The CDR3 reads CGSGRETQYF. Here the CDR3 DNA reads TGTGGTAGCGGGCGGGAGACCCAGTACTTC.

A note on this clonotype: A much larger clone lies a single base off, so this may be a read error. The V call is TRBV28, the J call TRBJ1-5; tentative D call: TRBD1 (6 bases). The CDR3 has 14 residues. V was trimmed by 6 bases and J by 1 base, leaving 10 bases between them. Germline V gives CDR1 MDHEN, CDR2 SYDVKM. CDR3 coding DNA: TGTGCCAGCAGGGGAACAGGGAGCAATCAGCCCCAGCATTTT. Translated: CASRGTGSNQPQHF. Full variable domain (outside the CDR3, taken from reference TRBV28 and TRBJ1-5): DVKVTQSSRYLVKRTGEKVFLECVQDMDHENMFWYRQDPGLGLRLIYFSYDVKMKEKGDIPEGYSVSREKKERFSLILESASTNQTSMYLCASRGTGSNQPQHFGDGTRLSIL.

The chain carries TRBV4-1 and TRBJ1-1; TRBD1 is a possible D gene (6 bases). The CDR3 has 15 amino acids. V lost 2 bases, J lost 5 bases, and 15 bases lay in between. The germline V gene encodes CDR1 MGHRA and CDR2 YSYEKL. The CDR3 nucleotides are TGCGCCAGCAGCCAAAGTACAACAGGGAATACTGAAGCTTTCTTT. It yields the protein CASSQSTTGNTEAFF.

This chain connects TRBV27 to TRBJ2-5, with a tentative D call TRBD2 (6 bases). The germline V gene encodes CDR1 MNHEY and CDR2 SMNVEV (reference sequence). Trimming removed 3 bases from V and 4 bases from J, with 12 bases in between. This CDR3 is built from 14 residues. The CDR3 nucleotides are TGTGCCAGCAGTTTCGGGGTCGGGGGAGAGACCCAGTACTTC. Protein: CASSFGVGGETQYF.

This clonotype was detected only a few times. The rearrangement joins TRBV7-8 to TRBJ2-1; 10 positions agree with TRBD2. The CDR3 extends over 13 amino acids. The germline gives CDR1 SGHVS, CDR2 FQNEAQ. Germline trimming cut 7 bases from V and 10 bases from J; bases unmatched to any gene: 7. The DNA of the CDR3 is TGTGCCAGCACCAGCGGGGGGGCCAGGGAGCAGTTCTTC. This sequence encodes CASTSGGAREQFF.

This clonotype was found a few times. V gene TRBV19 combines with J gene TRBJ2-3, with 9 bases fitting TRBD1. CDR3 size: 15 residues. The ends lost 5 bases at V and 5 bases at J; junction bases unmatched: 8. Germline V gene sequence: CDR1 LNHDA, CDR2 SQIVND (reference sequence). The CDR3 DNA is TGTGCCAGTAGTTCCGGGACAGGGCCTGGAGATACGCAGTATTTT. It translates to CASSSGTGPGDTQYF.

This chain's CDR3 is CASSFIQGDTEAFF. The DNA for the CDR3 is TGTGCCAGCAGCTTCATACAGGGGGACACTGAAGCTTTCTTT. The chain is built from TRBV7-6 and TRBJ1-1; 8 bases align to TRBD1. Losses at the gene ends were 3 bases for V and 3 bases for J; bases not matched to a gene: 3. CDR3 length: 14 amino acids. Germline values: CDR1 SGHVS, CDR2 FNYEAQ.

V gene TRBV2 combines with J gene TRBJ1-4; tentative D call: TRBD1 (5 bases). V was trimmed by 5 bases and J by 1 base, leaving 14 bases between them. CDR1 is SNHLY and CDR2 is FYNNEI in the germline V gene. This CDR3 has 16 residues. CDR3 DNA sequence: TGTGCCAGCAGTTTATGGGGGATTCTAACTAATGAAAAACTGTTTTTT. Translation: CASSLWGILTNEKLFF.

The CDR3 reads CSAGKTGTGSYNEQFF. Here the CDR3 DNA reads TGCAGTGCTGGAAAAACCGGGACAGGCTCCTACAATGAGCAGTTCTTC. This chain connects TRBV20-1 to TRBJ2-1; 8 positions match TRBD1. Germline V CDR1 and CDR2: DFQATT, SNEGSKA (reference sequence). The CDR3 runs 16 residues. Losses at the gene ends were 5 bases for V and 0 bases for J; bases not matched to a gene: 9.

CDR3 in amino acids: CASSAARISTDTQYF. The CDR3 bases are TGCGCCAGCAGCGCCGCCAGAATTTCCACAGATACGCAGTATTTT. This chain uses TRBV4-1 with TRBJ2-3; D is uncertain. V gave up 5 bases and J gave up 2 bases, with 14 bases separating them. Germline CDR1 MGHRA, CDR2 YSYEKL. The CDR3 sequence is 15 residues long.